Below are 21 T cell receptor beta chains sequenced from a single sample in a study of T cells after yellow fever vaccination. One entry per CDR3 protein results from TCRdb running MiXCR on the 5' RACE reads. This sample has approximately 90,000 distinct CDR3 sequences, with roughly 5.2% found just once. This specimen consisted of CD8+ T cells sorted from PBMCs, obtained 10 days after the yellow fever booster vaccination. These receptors all come from a man aged 18 to 30 who received the YFV17D yellow fever vaccine.

This clonotype was counted only a few times. J is TRBJ1-2 and V is TRBV7-2; D may be TRBD1 (5 bases). V lost 5 bases to trimming and J lost 2 bases, with 15 bases between them. This CDR3 region has 15 residues. Germline CDR1 reads SGHTA; CDR2 reads FQGNSA. The CDR3 is CASSLNWGTNYGYTF. The CDR3 bases are TGTGCCAGCAGCCTCAATTGGGGGACCAACTATGGCTACACCTTC.

The chain has TRBV11-2 and TRBJ2-7; 7 nucleotides line up with TRBD1. The V gene end was trimmed by 2 bases and the J gene end by 2 bases; junction bases not matched to a gene: 3. CDR3 length: 14 residues. Germline CDR1 SGHAT, CDR2 FQNNGV. The CDR3 nucleotides are TGTGCCAGCAGCTTATACACAGGGGCCTACGAGCAGTACTTC. Translated: CASSLYTGAYEQYF.

In this sample, this clonotype turned up a few times. The chain recombines TRBV3-1 with TRBJ2-3, with no clear D. The CDR3 has 15 amino acids. Trimming took off 0 bases at V and 3 bases at J, with 10 bases between the two ends. The germline V gene has CDR1 LGHDT and CDR2 YNNKEL (reference sequence). The CDR3 DNA follows: TGTGCCAGCAGCCAAGAACCGGGCGTTACAGATACGCAGTATTTT. Translated, it gives CASSQEPGVTDTQYF.

This clonotype was counted at least ten times. The V gene is TRBV7-9, the J gene TRBJ2-5, with 9 bases that match TRBD2. Germline CDR1 reads SEHNR; CDR2 reads FQNEAQ (reference sequence). The ends lost 6 bases at V and 1 base at J; junction bases unmatched: 3. This CDR3 region has 14 residues. This chain's CDR3 is CASRRLAVQETQYF. CDR3 sequence (DNA): TGTGCCAGCAGACGACTAGCGGTCCAAGAGACCCAGTACTTC.

The chain links TRBV3-1 to TRBJ1-1, with no clear D. The CDR3 consists of 15 residues. Trimming took off 2 bases at V and 7 bases at J, with 17 bases between the two ends. Germline loops: CDR1 LGHDT, CDR2 YNNKEL (reference sequence). CDR3 DNA sequence: TGTGCCAGCAGCCAATCGAACAGTTATATCCGTGAAGCTTTCTTT. Encoded protein: CASSQSNSYIREAFF.

J is TRBJ1-5 and V is TRBV12-3 or TRBV12-4; tentatively, D is TRBD1 (6 bases). Trimming cost V 9 bases and J 3 bases, with 15 bases left between them. The CDR3 sequence is 14 residues long. The CDR3 here is CASKSSGANQPQHF. DNA for the CDR3: TGTGCCAGTAAGTCTTCGGGGGCCAATCAGCCCCAGCATTTT.

V is TRBV4-1 and J is TRBJ2-6; D remains unclear. This CDR3 region has 15 residues. V was trimmed by 3 bases and J by 3 bases, leaving 9 bases between them. Germline V gene sequence: CDR1 MGHRA, CDR2 YSYEKL. The CDR3 DNA is TGCGCCAGCAGCCACGTGGGTCTTGGGGCCAACGTCCTGACTTTC. Translating gives CASSHVGLGANVLTF.

The CDR3 region has the DNA TGTGCCATCAGTGAGCCCACCGCGTCGTGGGGTCTTGGGGTTAGCTCCTACAATGAGCAGTTCTTC. This gives the protein CAISEPTASWGLGVSSYNEQFF. The chain couples TRBV10-3 to TRBJ2-1; the D is unclear. The CDR3 extends over 22 amino acids. Germline V CDR1 and CDR2: ENHRY, SYGVKD. V gave up 2 bases and J gave up 0 bases, with 29 bases separating them.

This clonotype has only a few counts. The J gene is TRBJ2-3, the V gene TRBV10-3; D may be TRBD1 (5 bases). Trimming left V 10 bases short and J 1 base short, with 15 bases between. Per germline, CDR1 ENHRY and CDR2 SYGVKD. This CDR3 is built from 14 residues. CDR3 sequence reads: CATRMARGTDTQYF. CDR3 nucleotide sequence: TGTGCCACCCGAATGGCCAGGGGCACAGATACGCAGTATTTT.

This clonotype has just a few counts. The genes are TRBV7-9 and TRBJ2-7, with D hard to call. Germline assignment: CDR1 SEHNR and CDR2 FQNEAQ (reference sequence). Trimming removed 5 bases at V and 0 bases at J, with 14 bases between. The CDR3 is made up of 15 amino acids. In DNA form, the CDR3 reads TGTGCCAGCAGCGATGACGATGTATTCTCCTACGAGCAGTACTTC. Protein sequence: CASSDDDVFSYEQYF. The full variable domain, its missing parts supplied by reference TRBV7-9 and TRBJ2-7, is DTGVSQNPRHKITKRGQNVTFRCDPISEHNRLYWYRQTLGQGPEFLTYFQNEAQLEKSRLLSDRFSAERPKGSFSTLEIQRTEQGDSAMYLCASSDDDVFSYEQYFGPGTRLTVT.

This clonotype was detected a few times. CDR3 protein: CSARWGGTEAFF. The CDR3 DNA follows: TGCAGTGCTAGGTGGGGGGGCACTGAAGCTTTCTTT. The rearrangement links TRBV20-1 to TRBJ1-1; D is possibly TRBD1 (5 bases). CDR1 is DFQATT and CDR2 is SNEGSKA in the germline V gene (reference sequence). V was trimmed by 3 bases and J by 4 bases, leaving 9 bases between them. The CDR3 loop spans 12 amino acids.

This clonotype occurred a few times. The chain is built from TRBV29-1 and TRBJ2-7; D is ambiguous. V was clipped by 4 bases and J by 4 bases, with 11 bases between them. The CDR3 is 12 residues long. Per germline, CDR1 SQVTM and CDR2 ANQGSEA. Here the CDR3 reads CSVGGIGYEQYF. DNA of the CDR3: TGCAGCGTTGGTGGCATAGGGTACGAGCAGTACTTC.

This rearrangement joins TRBV6-5 to TRBJ2-6; D not resolved. The CDR3 is 16 residues long. CDR1 MNHEY and CDR2 SVGAGI come from the germline V gene. Trimming shortened V by 7 bases and J by 4 bases, and 17 bases separated the two germline ends. CDR3 nucleotides: TGTGCCAGCACCCAGTTCTGGTCCGCGGGGGCCAACGTCCTGACTTTC. Residues: CASTQFWSAGANVLTF.

At least ten counts were recorded for this clonotype. The chain uses TRBV4-3 and TRBJ2-3, with D tentatively TRBD2 (6 bases). Trimming removed 3 bases from V and 5 bases from J, with 21 bases in between. This CDR3 is 17 amino acids long. Germline CDR1 and CDR2: LGHNA and YSLEER. CDR3 bases: TGCGCCAGCAGCCAGGGTAGGGACCGTCGGAGGGGAGATACGCAGTATTTT. It yields the protein CASSQGRDRRRGDTQYF.

The rearrangement links TRBV4-1 to TRBJ2-2; D possibly corresponds to TRBD1 (5 bases). The CDR3 is 15 residues long. The V and J ends lost 4 bases and 7 bases respectively, with 16 bases between them. Germline V gene sequence: CDR1 MGHRA, CDR2 YSYEKL. The DNA for the CDR3 is TGCGCCAGCAGCCCCACCCTCCAGGGCGGCGGGGAGCTGTTTTTT. Amino acids: CASSPTLQGGGELFF.

The chain combines TRBV5-1 with TRBJ2-1, with D maybe TRBD1 (6 bases). The CDR3 spans 16 residues. Per the germline V gene, CDR1 is SGHRS and CDR2 is YFSETQ. Trimming stripped 2 bases from V and 0 bases from J, with 12 bases between. CDR3: CASSFKGESSYNEQFF. The CDR3 region has the DNA TGCGCCAGCAGCTTTAAGGGGGAGAGCTCCTACAATGAGCAGTTCTTC.

The table lists this clonotype with a few counts. A read error may explain this, as a much larger clone is one base away. The chain couples TRBV6-2 or TRBV6-3 to TRBJ1-5, with TRBD1 as a possible D gene (6 bases). Germline CDR1 MNHEY, CDR2 SVGEGT. The CDR3 runs 13 residues. Trimming shortened V by 4 bases and J by 2 bases, and 6 bases separated the two germline ends. The CDR3 loop reads CASSSGGNQPQHF. The CDR3 nucleotides are TGTGCCAGCAGTTCAGGGGGCAATCAGCCCCAGCATTTT.

This clonotype was counted between two and nine times. The chain is built from TRBV12-3 or TRBV12-4 and TRBJ1-6; D remains unclear. The CDR3 has 14 residues. Trimming removed 6 bases at V and 0 bases at J, with 6 bases between. The CDR3 reads CASSSASYNSPLHF. CDR3 DNA: TGTGCCAGCAGCTCCGCCTCCTATAATTCACCCCTCCACTTT.

This clonotype has just a few counts. V and J are TRBV4-2 and TRBJ1-1; no reliable D call. Trimming stripped 0 bases from V and 5 bases from J, with 13 bases between. Germline CDR1 reads LGHNA; CDR2 reads YNFKEQ. This CDR3 region has 15 residues. CDR3 in DNA: TGTGCCAGCAGCCAAGATTACGGCGGCTCGACTGAAGCTTTCTTT. Amino acid sequence: CASSQDYGGSTEAFF.

This clonotype came up many times. The rearrangement links TRBV18 to TRBJ2-7; D is perhaps TRBD1 or TRBD2 (6 bases each). The germline CDR1 and CDR2 sequences are KGHSH and LQKENI. The CDR3 length is 15 residues. Trimming pared 4 bases from V and 2 bases from J, leaving 15 bases between. In DNA, the CDR3 is TGTGCCAGCTCACTCACCAGGGGAGGCCCCTACGAGCAGTACTTC. It translates to CASSLTRGGPYEQYF.

The chain recombines TRBV25-1 with TRBJ1-2; D is perhaps TRBD1 (6 bases). This CDR3 has 15 amino acids. The germline V and J ends were trimmed by 2 bases and 8 bases, with 18 bases remaining between them. Germline V gene data show CDR1 as MGHDK and CDR2 as SYGVNS. In nucleotides, the CDR3 is TGTGCCAGCAGTGAAAGTGTAGGACAGAGCATAGGCTACACCTTC. As protein: CASSESVGQSIGYTF.